Given below is one TCR beta chain in context. Its cognate antigen is unknown. This sample stems from a study of shared clonotypes between healthy human individuals. Points from the study as a whole: Sampling used blood alone; tissue repertoires probably differ.

Original data processing: ImmunoSEQ output lacked quality scores and full-length reads, limiting matched filtering. Libraries were prepared by immunoSEQ multiplex PCR; TCRdb keeps only in-frame clonotypes and omits some of them. V, J and clone size are taken as reported in that table, and D and trimming were inferred from the DNA itself. The sample has some 650,000 clones, 97% seen once; the top ten hold roughly 0.055%. CDR3 length: 13 residues. The ends were cut back, 2 bases at V and 4 bases at J, with 8 bases in the middle. Per germline, CDR1 MDHEN and CDR2 SYDVKM. The chain uses TRBV28 and TRBJ1-2, with D hard to call. This receptor was taken from a woman aged 25 to 45 in good health. Source material: naive CD4+ T cells sorted from blood. Subset defined: CD45RA+ positively selected. CDR3 in amino acids: CASSLGRPYGYTF. The DNA of the CDR3 is TGTGCCAGCAGTTTAGGACGGCCCTATGGCTACACCTTC.